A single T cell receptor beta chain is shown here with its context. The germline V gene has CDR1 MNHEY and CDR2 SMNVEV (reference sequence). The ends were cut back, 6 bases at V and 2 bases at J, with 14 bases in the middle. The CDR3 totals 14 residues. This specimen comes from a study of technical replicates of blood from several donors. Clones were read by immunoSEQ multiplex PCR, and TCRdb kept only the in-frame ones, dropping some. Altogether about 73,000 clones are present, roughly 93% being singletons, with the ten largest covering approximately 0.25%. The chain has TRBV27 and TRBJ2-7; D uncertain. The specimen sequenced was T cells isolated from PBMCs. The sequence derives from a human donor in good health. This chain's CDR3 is CASRVRPKTYEQYF. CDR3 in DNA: TGTGCCAGCAGAGTGAGGCCAAAGACCTACGAGCAGTACTTC.